This TCR beta chain was found in a study of blood T cell repertoires in COVID-19. Study-wide context: Samples came from the United States, Italy and Spain, spanning acute and convalescent COVID-19. Sample material is recorded as cDNA or gDNA derived from T cells, B-cell-depleted T cells, or PBMCs.

Sequencing used immunoSEQ multiplex PCR; TCRdb keeps in-frame clones, though not all of them. Among 130,000 or so clones listed, 84% were seen once. Trimming took 10 bases from V and 6 from J, leaving 16 bases between them. Germline CDR1 reads LNHDA; CDR2 reads SQIVND (reference sequence). CDR3 size: 13 residues. The chain uses TRBV19 and TRBJ2-1; D not certain. Sequences were obtained from peripheral blood. The clonotype comes from a woman aged 55-69 years with acute or convalescent COVID-19. The CDR3 nucleotides are TGTGCCACGGGTGGAAAAAGGTTCAATGAGCAGTTCTTC. Translating it yields CATGGKRFNEQFF.